Following are 4 T cell receptor beta chains from one sample sequenced in a study of blood T cell repertoires in COVID-19. Here immunoSEQ multiplex PCR was the method, and the copy in TCRdb shows in-frame clones only, minus some. The sample contains about 240,000 clones, roughly 90% of which appear only once. Sequencing was carried out using peripheral blood. Receptors were obtained from a woman younger than 45 with acute or convalescent COVID-19.

The CDR3 sequence is CASSLGLIRDRSAPSSYEQYF. As DNA, the CDR3 is TGCGCCAGCAGCTTGGGTCTAATCCGGGACAGGAGCGCCCCGAGCTCCTACGAGCAGTACTTC. The chain joins TRBV5-1 to TRBJ2-7; 8 bases are a match to TRBD1. Germline trimming cut 0 bases from V and 0 bases from J; bases unmatched to any gene: 20. Germline V CDR1 and CDR2: SGHRS, YFSETQ. This CDR3 is 21 amino acids long.

The chain uses TRBV3-1 (or the pseudogene TRBV3-2) and TRBJ2-3; 8 bases match TRBD1. Germline V gene data show CDR1 as LGHDT and CDR2 as YNNKEL (reference sequence). With 4 bases clipped from V and 4 bases from J, the junction kept 4 bases outside the gene matches. The length of the CDR3 is 14 residues. CDR3 loop: CASSPRTGSDTQYF. In DNA form, the CDR3 reads TGTGCCAGCAGCCCGCGGACAGGGTCAGATACGCAGTATTTT.

This chain connects TRBV5-6 to TRBJ2-7; D is unclear. The germline gives CDR1 SGHDT, CDR2 YYEEEE. The CDR3 covers 16 residues. The V end was cut by 0 bases, the J end by 0 bases, with 13 bases between. CDR3 DNA sequence: TGTGCCAGCAGCTTGGGCGGCGATGGTTACTCCTACGAGCAGTACTTC. This encodes CASSLGGDGYSYEQYF.

V gene TRBV19 combines with J gene TRBJ2-7; 9 bases are a match to TRBD1. Germline CDR1 reads LNHDA; CDR2 reads SQIVND (reference sequence). V dropped 7 bases and J dropped 4; count of bases not matched to a gene: 8. The CDR3 is 14 residues long. The CDR3 reads CASTSPGQGYEQYF. The CDR3 bases are TGTGCCAGTACCTCACCGGGACAGGGTTACGAGCAGTACTTC.